Presented here are 23 T cell receptor beta chains from one specimen sequenced in a study of a mutant IDH1 vaccine in newly diagnosed glioma. Assay used: immunoSEQ multiplex PCR; TCRdb lists only in-frame clones, some missing. The sample records about 62,000 clones, around 89% being singletons. Time point specified: week 11, during vaccination. Vaccine doses each comprised 300 ug of mutant IDH1 20-mer peptide, with topical imiquimod. No antigen has been identified for these receptors. Sequencing was performed on PBMCs, taken from a glioma patient whose treatment included an IDH1 peptide vaccine. The receptors come from a man in his forties with glioma.

V gene TRBV19 combines with J gene TRBJ1-5; D is undetermined. Per germline, CDR1 LNHDA and CDR2 SQIVND (reference sequence). V gave up 5 bases and J gave up 3 bases, with 11 bases separating them. This CDR3 spans 14 amino acids. CDR3 in amino acids: CASSEGRTNQPQHF. CDR3 coding DNA: TGTGCCAGTAGTGAGGGCAGAACCAATCAGCCCCAGCATTTT.

The chain has TRBV27 and TRBJ2-1; 9 bases align to TRBD2. CDR3 length: 15 amino acids. V gave up 2 bases and J gave up 9 bases; unmatched junction bases: 8. Germline V gene data show CDR1 as MNHEY and CDR2 as SMNVEV (reference sequence). CDR3: CASSLEASGTFEQFF. The CDR3 bases are TGTGCCAGCAGTTTAGAAGCTAGCGGGACCTTTGAGCAGTTCTTC.

V and J are TRBV4-1 and TRBJ1-2, with D hard to call. The CDR3 is 14 residues long. V was shortened by 0 bases and J by 4 bases, with 9 bases between the two germline ends. Germline CDR1 MGHRA, CDR2 YSYEKL. CDR3 in DNA: TGCGCCAGCAGCCAAGACCGAGGTGGCTATGGCTACACCTTC. Translating gives CASSQDRGGYGYTF.

This chain links TRBV27 with TRBJ2-5, with 12 bases that match TRBD2. Trimming at V came to 6 bases and at J to 10 bases, leaving 9 bases not matched to a gene. CDR1 MNHEY and CDR2 SMNVEV come from the germline V gene (reference sequence). The CDR3 is made up of 14 amino acids. The CDR3 reads CASSPGTSGFIQYF. The DNA of the CDR3 is TGTGCCAGCAGCCCCGGGACTAGCGGGTTTATCCAGTACTTC.

The J gene is TRBJ2-7, the V gene TRBV6-6; D tentatively fits TRBD1 or TRBD2 (5 bases each). Per the germline V gene, CDR1 is MNHNY and CDR2 is SVGAGI (reference sequence). This CDR3 comprises 14 residues. V lost 6 bases, J lost 11 bases, and 23 bases lay in between. The CDR3 nucleotides are TGTGCCAGCAGCCCCACGGCAGTGTTCGGGGCGGAGTACTTC. Translating gives CASSPTAVFGAEYF.

V is TRBV6-5 and J is TRBJ2-5; D is ambiguous. The CDR3 spans 13 residues. Between the trimmed V and J ends, which lost 2 bases and 1 base, there was a span of 5 bases. Germline V gives CDR1 MNHEY, CDR2 SVGAGI. The CDR3 loop reads CASSYSRQETQYF. CDR3 coding DNA: TGTGCCAGCAGTTACAGCCGCCAAGAGACCCAGTACTTC.

The chain has TRBV11-3 and TRBJ1-3; D not resolved. This CDR3 contains 15 residues. Germline V gene sequence: CDR1 SGHNT, CDR2 YENEEA. V dropped 2 bases and J dropped 2 bases, with 10 bases sitting between them. CDR3 sequence: CASSLSATPGNTIYF. CDR3 DNA: TGTGCCAGCAGCTTATCAGCCACGCCTGGAAACACCATATATTTT.

V is TRBV18 and J is TRBJ1-2; D gene ambiguous. Germline V lookup: CDR1 KGHSH, CDR2 LQKENI. This CDR3 has 13 residues. The V and J ends lost 3 bases and 3 bases respectively, with 8 bases between them. CDR3 protein: CASSPLGDYGYTF. In DNA, the CDR3 is TGTGCCAGCTCACCGTTAGGAGACTATGGCTACACCTTC.

V usage is TRBV11-3 and J usage is TRBJ2-2; 7 positions agree with TRBD2. The J segment lost 4 bases and the V segment lost 2 bases, leaving 4 bases of the junction unmatched. The CDR3 totals 15 residues. CDR1 is SGHNT, CDR2 YENEEA, per germline. Here the CDR3 DNA reads TGTGCCAGCAGCTTAACCAGCGGGGCCACCGGGGAGCTGTTTTTT. Protein sequence: CASSLTSGATGELFF.

The V call is TRBV9, the J call TRBJ1-4, with 7 positions matching TRBD1. The CDR3 totals 15 residues. Per germline, CDR1 SGDLS and CDR2 YYNGEE. V lost 2 bases to trimming and J lost 3 bases; unmatched junction nucleotides: 4. CDR3 in amino acids: CASSVWGQPNEKLFF. The CDR3 nucleotides are TGTGCCAGCAGCGTTTGGGGACAGCCTAATGAAAAACTGTTTTTT. The full variable domain, in which reference TRBV9 and TRBJ1-4 provide the parts outside the CDR3, is DSGVTQTPKHLITATGQRVTLRCSPRSGDLSVYWYQQSLDQGLQFLIQYYNGEERAKGNILERFSAQQFPDLHSELNLSSLELGDSALYFCASSVWGQPNEKLFFGSGTQLSVL.

The rearrangement joins TRBV28 to TRBJ1-3, with 7 bases that match TRBD1. V was clipped by 4 bases and J by 3 bases; unmatched bases: 0. In germline, CDR1 is MDHEN, CDR2 SYDVKM. The CDR3 contains 13 residues. CDR3 nucleotide sequence: TGTGCCAGCAGTTACAGGGGTGGAAACACCATATATTTT. As protein: CASSYRGGNTIYF. The full variable domain, in which reference TRBV28 and TRBJ1-3 provide the parts outside the CDR3, is DVKVTQSSRYLVKRTGEKVFLECVQDMDHENMFWYRQDPGLGLRLIYFSYDVKMKEKGDIPEGYSVSREKKERFSLILESASTNQTSMYLCASSYRGGNTIYFGEGSWLTVV.

The gene calls are TRBV5-1 and TRBJ2-1; D is uncertain. This CDR3 region has 14 residues. The V and J ends lost 0 bases and 9 bases respectively, with 13 bases between them. CDR1 and CDR2 from the germline V gene are SGHRS and YFSETQ. The CDR3, as DNA: TGCGCCAGCAGCTTGGGTAGACGGAAGGGTGAGCAGTTCTTC. It translates to CASSLGRRKGEQFF.

The rearrangement links TRBV2 to TRBJ2-3; 7 bases fit TRBD1. This CDR3 spans 15 amino acids. The germline CDR1 and CDR2 sequences are SNHLY and FYNNEI. The V and J ends lost 3 bases and 6 bases, in that order; junction bases with no gene match: 9. CDR3 sequence (DNA): TGTGCCAGCAGTGAGGGGCAGGGGGTCTGGGATACGCAGTATTTT. Its translation is CASSEGQGVWDTQYF.

This clone was detected a few times. The chain recombines TRBV18 with TRBJ1-1; D is unresolved. Germline lookup yields CDR1 KGHSH and CDR2 LQKENI. Trimming shortened V by 3 bases and J by 4 bases, and 3 bases separated the two germline ends. The CDR3 length is 11 residues. The CDR3 loop reads CASSPFTEAFF. DNA for the CDR3: TGTGCCAGCTCACCGTTCACTGAAGCTTTCTTT.

The chain has TRBV7-2 and TRBJ2-7; 11 bases fit TRBD2. This CDR3 has 15 amino acids. V lost 5 bases and J lost 0; bases outside the gene matches: 3. Germline V gene data show CDR1 as SGHTA and CDR2 as FQGNSA. The CDR3 spells CASSLLAGASYEQYV. The CDR3 bases are TGTGCCAGCAGCCTACTAGCGGGGGCCTCCTACGAGCAGTACGTC.

The chain recombines TRBV5-1 with TRBJ2-1; 9 bases are shared with TRBD1. With V trimmed by 0 bases and J by 10 bases, 8 bases remained unmatched. This CDR3 contains 15 residues. Germline CDR1 and CDR2: SGHRS and YFSETQ. Here the CDR3 DNA reads TGCGCCAGCAGCTTGGATCGGACAGGGGAGAGGGAGCAGTTCTTC. Translation gives CASSLDRTGEREQFF.

As DNA, the CDR3 is TGTGCCATCAGTGAGTGGGTGGGGTACGAGCAGTACTTC. Translation: CAISEWVGYEQYF. This chain links TRBV10-3 with TRBJ2-7; no clear D. CDR3 length equals 13 residues. Germline CDR1 and CDR2: ENHRY and SYGVKD. V was pared by 1 base and J by 4 bases, with 8 bases between.

This chain connects TRBV7-2 to TRBJ2-1, with 7 bases identical to TRBD2. The J segment lost 2 bases and the V segment lost 6 bases, leaving 10 bases of the junction unmatched. Germline V lookup: CDR1 SGHTA, CDR2 FQGNSA. This CDR3 has 16 residues. The CDR3 spells CASSFRGREAYNEQFF. The CDR3 nucleotides are TGTGCCAGCAGTTTCCGCGGTCGGGAGGCCTACAATGAGCAGTTCTTC. The full variable domain, its missing parts supplied by reference TRBV7-2 and TRBJ2-1, is GAGVSQSPSNKVTEKGKDVELRCDPISGHTALYWYRQSLGQGLEFLIYFQGNSAPDKSGLPSDRFSAERTGGSVSTLTIQRTQQEDSAVYLCASSFRGREAYNEQFFGPGTRLTVL.

This clone has just one count. This sequence joins TRBV7-2 and TRBJ1-4, with D possibly TRBD1 on 6 matching bases. This CDR3 is built from 16 residues. The germline gives CDR1 SGHTA, CDR2 FQGNSA. Trimming removed 0 bases from V and 7 bases from J, with 15 bases in between. CDR3 nucleotide sequence: TGTGCCAGCAGCTTAGCGCTACAGGGCCCCCGTGAAAAACTGTTTTTT. Translating gives CASSLALQGPREKLFF.

V is TRBV10-3 and J is TRBJ1-2; D uncertain. The CDR3 totals 15 residues. Trimming left V 3 bases short and J 0 bases short, with 11 bases between. The germline CDR1 and CDR2 sequences are ENHRY and SYGVKD. The CDR3 here is CAISETQITNYGYTF. The CDR3 DNA reads TGTGCCATCAGTGAAACACAGATAACTAACTATGGCTACACCTTC.

The rearrangement links TRBV6-5 to TRBJ2-7; the D gene is possibly TRBD1 (7 bases). CDR3 length equals 14 residues. V gave up 8 bases and J gave up 3 bases, with 17 bases separating them. The germline V gene encodes CDR1 MNHEY and CDR2 SVGAGI. CDR3 DNA sequence: TGTGCCAGCTCCCAGGGGGGTCTCCACTACGAGCAGTACTTC. Translation gives CASSQGGLHYEQYF.

The V gene is TRBV7-3, the J gene TRBJ2-5, with TRBD1 matching over 10 bases. The CDR3 consists of 15 residues. CDR1 and CDR2 from the germline V gene are SGHTA and FQGTGA. V dropped 3 bases and J dropped 2; count of bases not matched to a gene: 3. The CDR3 is CASSLGQGTQETQYF. In nucleotides, the CDR3 is TGTGCCAGCAGCTTGGGACAGGGGACTCAAGAGACCCAGTACTTC.

The chain joins TRBV11-2 to TRBJ2-2, with 8 bases lining up with TRBD2. CDR3 size: 16 residues. Per the germline V gene, CDR1 is SGHAT and CDR2 is FQNNGV. V lost 5 bases and J lost 4; bases outside the gene matches: 9. This CDR3 reads CASSPRLAGGTGELFF. In nucleotides, the CDR3 is TGTGCCAGCAGCCCAAGGTTGGCGGGGGGCACCGGGGAGCTGTTTTTT. Complete variable domain (other parts from reference TRBV11-2 and TRBJ2-2): EAGVAQSPRYKIIEKRQSVAFWCNPISGHATLYWYQQILGQGPKLLIQFQNNGVVDDSQLPKDRFSAERLKGVDSTLKIQPAKLEDSAVYLCASSPRLAGGTGELFFGEGSRLTVL.